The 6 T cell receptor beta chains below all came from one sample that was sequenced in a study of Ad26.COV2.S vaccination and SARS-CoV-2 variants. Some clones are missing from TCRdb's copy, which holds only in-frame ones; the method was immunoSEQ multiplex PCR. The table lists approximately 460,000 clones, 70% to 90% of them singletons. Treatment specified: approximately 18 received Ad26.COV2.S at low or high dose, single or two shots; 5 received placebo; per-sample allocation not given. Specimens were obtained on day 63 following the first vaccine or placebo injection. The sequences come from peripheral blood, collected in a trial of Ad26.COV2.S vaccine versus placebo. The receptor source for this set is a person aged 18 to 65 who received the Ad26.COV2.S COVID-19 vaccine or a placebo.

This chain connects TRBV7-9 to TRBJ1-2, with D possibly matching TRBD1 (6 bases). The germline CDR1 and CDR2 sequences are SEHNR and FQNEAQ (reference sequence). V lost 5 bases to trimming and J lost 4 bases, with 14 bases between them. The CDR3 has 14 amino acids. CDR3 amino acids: CASSDRTVSYGYTF. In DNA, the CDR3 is TGTGCCAGCAGCGATCGGACAGTTTCCTATGGCTACACCTTC.

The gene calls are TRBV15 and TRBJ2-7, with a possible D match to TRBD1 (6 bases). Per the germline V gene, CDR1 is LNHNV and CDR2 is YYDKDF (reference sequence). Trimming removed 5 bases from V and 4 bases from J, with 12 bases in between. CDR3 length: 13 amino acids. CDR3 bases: TGTGCCACCAGCTCAGGGGTCATGTACGAGCAGTACTTC. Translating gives CATSSGVMYEQYF.

The CDR3 DNA is TGTGCCAGCAGCCCTGGGACCGAAAATCAGCCCCAGCATTTT. Its protein product is CASSPGTENQPQHF. This chain joins TRBV7-9 and TRBJ1-5; weak D call: TRBD1 (5 bases). Trimming took off 5 bases at V and 4 bases at J, with 12 bases between the two ends. This CDR3 has 14 residues. CDR1 SEHNR and CDR2 FQNEAQ come from the germline V gene (reference sequence).

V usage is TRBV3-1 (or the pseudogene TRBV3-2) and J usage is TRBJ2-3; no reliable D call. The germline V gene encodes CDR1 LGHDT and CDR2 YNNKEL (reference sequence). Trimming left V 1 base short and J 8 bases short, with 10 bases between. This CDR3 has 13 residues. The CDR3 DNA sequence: TGTGCCAGCAGCCAAGGATGGGGATCTACGCAGTATTTT. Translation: CASSQGWGSTQYF.

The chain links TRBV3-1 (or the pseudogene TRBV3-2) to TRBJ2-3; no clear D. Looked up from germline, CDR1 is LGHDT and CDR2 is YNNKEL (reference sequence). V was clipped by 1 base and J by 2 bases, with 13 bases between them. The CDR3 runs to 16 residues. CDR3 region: CASSQGRALLTDTQYF. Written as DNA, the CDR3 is TGTGCCAGCAGCCAAGGGAGAGCTCTACTCACAGATACGCAGTATTTT.

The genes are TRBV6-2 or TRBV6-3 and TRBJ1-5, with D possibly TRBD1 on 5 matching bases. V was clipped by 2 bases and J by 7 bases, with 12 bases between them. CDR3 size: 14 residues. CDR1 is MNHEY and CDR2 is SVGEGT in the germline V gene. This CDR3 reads CASSYGGDGQPQHF. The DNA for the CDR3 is TGTGCCAGCAGTTACGGGGGGGATGGCCAGCCCCAGCATTTT.